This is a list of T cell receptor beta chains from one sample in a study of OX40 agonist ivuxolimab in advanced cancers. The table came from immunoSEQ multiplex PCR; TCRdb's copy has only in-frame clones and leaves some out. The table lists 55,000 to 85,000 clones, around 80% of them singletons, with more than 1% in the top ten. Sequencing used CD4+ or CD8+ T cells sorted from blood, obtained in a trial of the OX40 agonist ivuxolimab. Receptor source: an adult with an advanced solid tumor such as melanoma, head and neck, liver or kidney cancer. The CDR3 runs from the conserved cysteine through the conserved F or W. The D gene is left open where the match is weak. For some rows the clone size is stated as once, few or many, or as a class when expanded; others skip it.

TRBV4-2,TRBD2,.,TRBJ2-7,CASSQVSGLASYEQYF,TGTGCCAGCAGCCAAGTATCCGGACTAGCCTCCTACGAGCAGTACTTC
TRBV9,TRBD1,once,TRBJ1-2,CASSATPGTGRGYTF,TGTGCCAGCAGCGCCACCCCAGGGACAGGGCGAGGCTACACCTTC
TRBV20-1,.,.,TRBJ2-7,CSGGLYYEQYF,TGCAGTGGGGGGCTATACTACGAGCAGTACTTC
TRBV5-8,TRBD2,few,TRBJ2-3,CASSLAGGADTQYF,TGTGCCAGCAGCTTGGCTGGGGGGGCAGATACGCAGTATTTT
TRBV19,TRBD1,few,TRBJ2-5,CASSPTGGRETQYF,TGTGCCAGTAGTCCAACAGGGGGCCGAGAGACCCAGTACTTC
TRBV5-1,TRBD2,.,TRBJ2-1,CASSLRSGGAAKQFF,TGCGCCAGCAGCTTGCGCAGCGGGGGGGCTGCGAAGCAGTTCTTC
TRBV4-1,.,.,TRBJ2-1,CASSQSLEQFF,TGCGCCAGCAGCCAGAGCCTAGAGCAGTTCTTC
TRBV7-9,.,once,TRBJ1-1,CASSSRSEAFF,TGTGCCAGCAGCTCAAGAAGTGAAGCTTTCTTT
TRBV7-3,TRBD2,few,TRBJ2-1,CASSLIPKPSGGRDEQFF,TGTGCCAGCAGCTTAATTCCCAAACCCAGCGGGGGAAGGGATGAGCAGTTCTTC
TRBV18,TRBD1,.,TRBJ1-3,CASSPTRQTGGPGNTIYF,TGTGCCAGCTCACCGACTCGACAGACAGGGGGCCCTGGAAACACCATATATTTT
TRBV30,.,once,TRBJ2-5,CAWSVGETQYF,TGTGCCTGGAGTGTAGGCGAGACCCAGTACTTC
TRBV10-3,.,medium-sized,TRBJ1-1,CAISDMGREYTEAFF,TGTGCCATCAGTGATATGGGGCGTGAATATACTGAAGCTTTCTTT
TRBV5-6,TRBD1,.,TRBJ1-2,CASLDGTGIDGYTF,TGTGCCAGCCTGGACGGGACAGGTATTGATGGCTACACCTTC
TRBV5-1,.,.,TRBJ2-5,CASSLNWGVQETQYF,TGCGCCAGCAGCCTCAACTGGGGGGTCCAAGAGACCCAGTACTTC
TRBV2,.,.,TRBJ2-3,CASSPLFMTDTQYF,TGTGCCAGCAGTCCCCTTTTTATGACAGATACGCAGTATTTT
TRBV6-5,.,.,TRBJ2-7,CASQSLGAGSYEQYF,TGTGCCAGCCAAAGTCTCGGGGCGGGCTCCTACGAGCAGTACTTC
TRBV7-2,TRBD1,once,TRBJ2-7,CASSTSGTAFYEQYF,TGTGCCAGCAGCACATCCGGGACAGCTTTCTACGAGCAGTACTTC
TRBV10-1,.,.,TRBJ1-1,CASSESRGGYAEAFF,TGCGCCAGCAGTGAGTCGCGGGGGGGATACGCTGAAGCTTTCTTT
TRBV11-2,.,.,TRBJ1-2,CASSPWDEPRYGYTF,TGTGCCAGCAGCCCTTGGGACGAACCCCGTTATGGCTACACCTTC
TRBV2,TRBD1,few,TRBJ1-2,CASSGARGLAGYTF,TGTGCCAGCAGTGGAGCCAGGGGGTTGGCGGGCTACACCTTC
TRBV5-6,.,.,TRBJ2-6,CASSLGLSVLTF,TGTGCCAGCAGCCTGGGTTTAAGCGTCCTGACTTTC
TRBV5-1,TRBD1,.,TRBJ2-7,CASSSGFGTAFSYEQYF,TGCGCCAGCAGCTCGGGCTTTGGGACAGCGTTCTCCTACGAGCAGTACTTC
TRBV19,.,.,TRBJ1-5,CASSIQGSNQPQHF,TGTGCCAGTAGTATTCAGGGGAGCAATCAGCCCCAGCATTTT
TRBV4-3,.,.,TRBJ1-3,CASSQGQHSGNTIYF,TGCGCCAGCAGCCAAGGTCAGCACTCTGGAAACACCATATATTTT
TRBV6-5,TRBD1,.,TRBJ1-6,CASSYSDRVSNSPLHF,TGTGCCAGCAGTTACTCCGACAGGGTGTCTAATTCACCCCTCCACTTT
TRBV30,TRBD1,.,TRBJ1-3,CAWAGTGSFSGNTIYF,TGTGCCTGGGCCGGGACAGGCTCCTTCTCTGGAAACACCATATATTTT